Below are 18 T cell receptor beta chains sequenced from a single sample in a study of T cells in Graves' hyperthyroidism and ophthalmopathy. Regions amplified from RNA transcripts were the TCR beta CDR3 regions. TCR CDR3 underwent first-round RT-PCR with the HTBI primer set. TCRdb reanalysed the multiplex PCR reads using MiXCR and keeps one entry per CDR3 protein. The sample records 300,000 to 400,000 distinct CDR3 sequences, roughly a fifth being singletons. Sequenced input: blood. The receptors stem from a woman between 45 and 65 years old with Graves' hyperthyroidism.

V and J are TRBV5-1 and TRBJ2-3, with TRBD1 matching 7 bases. V was clipped by 5 bases and J by 2 bases; unmatched bases: 8. The CDR3 has 15 amino acids. The germline CDR1 and CDR2 sequences are SGHRS and YFSETQ. DNA for the CDR3: TGCGCCAGCAGGCCGGACAGGATGGCCACAGATACGCAGTATTTT. As protein: CASRPDRMATDTQYF.

This clonotype was found many times. The V call is TRBV3-1, the J call TRBJ2-5, with 9 bases that match TRBD1. Germline CDR1 reads LGHDT; CDR2 reads YNNKEL (reference sequence). The CDR3 runs 15 residues. The trim removed 5 bases at V and 5 bases at J, leaving 9 bases unmatched. In DNA form, the CDR3 reads TGTGCCAGCAGCTACCGGGACAGGGACGGGGAGACCCAGTACTTC. This codes for CASSYRDRDGETQYF.

This clonotype came up many times. The gene calls are TRBV2 and TRBJ2-7; tentatively, D is TRBD1 (5 bases). CDR1 SNHLY and CDR2 FYNNEI come from the germline V gene. V was pared by 4 bases and J by 4 bases, with 14 bases between. The CDR3 is made up of 14 amino acids. DNA for the CDR3: TGTGCCAGCAGTGTGGGGAAGGGGTTTTACGAGCAGTACTTC. Translating it yields CASSVGKGFYEQYF.

This clonotype has ten or more counts. The genes are TRBV20-1 and TRBJ1-5; D not resolved. Between the trimmed V and J ends, which lost 0 bases and 11 bases, there was a span of 11 bases. The CDR3 contains 12 residues. Germline CDR1 DFQATT, CDR2 SNEGSKA (reference sequence). The CDR3 protein is CSARDLPSAQHF. The CDR3 DNA is TGCAGTGCTAGAGATTTACCGAGCGCCCAGCATTTT.

This clonotype was counted ten times or more. CDR3: CASSFSSGGSSYEQYF. In nucleotides, the CDR3 is TGTGCCAGCAGCTTTAGTAGCGGGGGTAGTTCCTACGAGCAGTACTTC. The chain is built from TRBV7-2 and TRBJ2-7; 9 positions agree with TRBD2. V trimming: 3 bases; J trimming: 1 base; junction bases outside the gene matches: 7. Germline values: CDR1 SGHTA, CDR2 FQGNSA. The CDR3 spans 16 residues.

As for this clonotype: A read error may be the cause here, since a much bigger clone is one base away. The chain couples TRBV5-6 to TRBJ1-1, with D uncertain. Germline V lookup: CDR1 SGHDT, CDR2 YYEEEE. The CDR3 runs to 15 residues. V lost 4 bases, J lost 1 base, and 14 bases lay in between. The CDR3 nucleotides read TGTGCCAGCAGCAACGCACGGAGAACGAACACTGAAGCTTTCTTT. Amino acid sequence: CASSNARRTNTEAFF.

Ten or more counts support this clonotype. The chain recombines TRBV2 with TRBJ1-1, with D hard to call. The V end was cut by 7 bases, the J end by 1 base, with 13 bases between. CDR1 and CDR2 from the germline V gene are SNHLY and FYNNEI. CDR3 length equals 14 residues. CDR3 sequence (DNA): TGTGCCAGCAACTCACGGCAATCGAACACTGAAGCTTTCTTT. This sequence encodes CASNSRQSNTEAFF.

In its sample, this clonotype was seen many times. The chain combines TRBV27 with TRBJ2-1; TRBD2 aligns across 7 bases. The CDR3 extends over 14 amino acids. CDR1 and CDR2 from the germline V gene are MNHEY and SMNVEV (reference sequence). The junction had 14 bases not matched to a gene; V was cut back by 10 bases and J by 8 bases. Here the CDR3 reads CATRPAGNTDEQFF. In nucleotides, the CDR3 is TGTGCCACCAGACCAGCGGGGAATACAGATGAGCAGTTCTTC.

This clonotype showed up just a few times. The chain carries TRBV2 and TRBJ2-2, with 7 bases that match TRBD1. The CDR3 runs 15 residues. The junction had 5 bases not matched to a gene; V was cut back by 5 bases and J by 2 bases. Germline CDR1 SNHLY, CDR2 FYNNEI. The CDR3 DNA reads as TGTGCCAGCAGTCGGACAGGCCCCAACACCGGGGAGCTGTTTTTT. Translating gives CASSRTGPNTGELFF.

This clonotype turned up a few times. The chain links TRBV29-1 to TRBJ2-2; D remains ambiguous. Per the germline V gene, CDR1 is SQVTM and CDR2 is ANQGSEA. V lost 5 bases and J 5 bases, leaving 12 bases between the germline ends. The CDR3 is 13 amino acids. The CDR3 nucleotides are TGCAGCGTTCTAGGCAGAAGGACCGGGGAGCTGTTTTTT. Translated: CSVLGRRTGELFF.

This clonotype was detected only a few times. The chain has TRBV5-6 and TRBJ2-3; 7 positions match TRBD1. CDR3 length: 12 residues. Germline trimming cut 4 bases from V and 9 bases from J; bases unmatched to any gene: 5. Looked up from germline, CDR1 is SGHDT and CDR2 is YYEEEE. The CDR3 protein is CASSRGQATQYF. The CDR3 DNA reads TGTGCCAGCAGCCGAGGACAGGCAACGCAGTATTTT. Looking up the rest from reference TRBV5-6 and TRBJ2-3 gives the full variable domain: DAGVTQSPTHLIKTRGQQVTLRCSPKSGHDTVSWYQQALGQGPQFIFQYYEEEERQRGNFPDRFSGHQFPNYSSELNVNALLLGDSALYLCASSRGQATQYFGPGTRLTVL.

The V gene is TRBV11-3, the J gene TRBJ1-1; D uncertain. The CDR3 covers 13 residues. V gave up 5 bases and J gave up 4 bases, with 11 bases separating them. Per the germline V gene, CDR1 is SGHNT and CDR2 is YENEEA. The chain's CDR3 is CASSRYRGTEAFF. CDR3 sequence (DNA): TGTGCCAGCAGCCGTTACCGGGGCACTGAAGCTTTCTTT.

At least ten counts were recorded for this clonotype. The rearrangement links TRBV5-5 to TRBJ2-2; 10 bases match TRBD2. Germline values: CDR1 SGHKS, CDR2 YYEKEE (reference sequence). CDR3 size: 15 residues. V trimming: 1 base; J trimming: 4 bases; junction bases outside the gene matches: 1. CDR3 in DNA: TGTGCCAGCAGCTTGACTAGCGGGACCACCGGGGAGCTGTTTTTT. The encoded protein is CASSLTSGTTGELFF.

This clonotype was detected many times. The CDR3 DNA is TGTGCCAGCATCATCTCTGGGACAGGGGGTCAGCCCCAGCATTTT. Translation: CASIISGTGGQPQHF. This chain uses TRBV28 with TRBJ1-5; 11 bases are a match to TRBD1. Germline V gives CDR1 MDHEN, CDR2 SYDVKM. This CDR3 comprises 15 residues. V was clipped by 7 bases and J by 6 bases; unmatched bases: 8.

This clonotype came up many times. V and J are TRBV7-8 and TRBJ2-2, with 11 bases that match TRBD2. V shed 5 bases and J 3 bases; nucleotides not matched to a gene: 5. Per the germline V gene, CDR1 is SGHVS and CDR2 is FQNEAQ. This CDR3 has 16 residues. The CDR3 DNA reads TGTGCCAGCAGCCGAGGGACTAGCGGAGACACCGGGGAGCTGTTTTTT. Protein product: CASSRGTSGDTGELFF.

This clonotype was detected many times. The rearrangement joins TRBV27 to TRBJ1-5; 7 nucleotides match TRBD1. CDR3 length: 15 amino acids. V lost 5 bases and J lost 2; bases outside the gene matches: 6. Germline assignment: CDR1 MNHEY and CDR2 SMNVEV (reference sequence). The CDR3 DNA sequence: TGTGCCAGCAGTCCTGACAGGGTCGGCAATCAGCCCCAGCATTTT. Translating gives CASSPDRVGNQPQHF.

There are many counts of this clonotype. V gene TRBV12-3 or TRBV12-4 combines with J gene TRBJ1-4; 8 nucleotides line up with TRBD1. The CDR3 length is 16 residues. The V gene end was trimmed by 1 base and the J gene end by 5 bases; junction bases not matched to a gene: 6. CDR3 residues: CASSLGQGAINEKLFF. DNA for the CDR3: TGTGCCAGCAGTTTAGGGCAGGGGGCCATAAATGAAAAACTGTTTTTT.

V and J are TRBV19 and TRBJ2-7, with 10 positions matching TRBD2. CDR3 length equals 13 residues. V lost 8 bases and J lost 3; bases outside the gene matches: 4. Germline-derived CDR1 and CDR2 are LNHDA and SQIVND (reference sequence). In DNA form, the CDR3 reads TGTGCCAGTGGGACTAGCGAACTCTACGAGCAGTACTTC. It encodes CASGTSELYEQYF.